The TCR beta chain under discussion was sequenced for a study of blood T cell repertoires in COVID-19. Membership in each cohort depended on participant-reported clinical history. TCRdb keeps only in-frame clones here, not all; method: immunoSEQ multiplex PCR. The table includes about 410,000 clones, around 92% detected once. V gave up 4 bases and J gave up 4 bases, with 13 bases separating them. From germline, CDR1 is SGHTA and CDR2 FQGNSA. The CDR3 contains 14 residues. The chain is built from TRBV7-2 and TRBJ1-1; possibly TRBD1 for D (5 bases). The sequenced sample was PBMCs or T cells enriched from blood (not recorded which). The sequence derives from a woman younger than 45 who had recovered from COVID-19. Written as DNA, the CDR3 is TGTGCCAGCAGCTGGGCCCAGGGCGGCACTGAAGCTTTCTTT. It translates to CASSWAQGGTEAFF.